Listed below are T cell receptor beta chains from one sample, sequenced in a study of blood T cell repertoires in COVID-19. Sequencing used immunoSEQ multiplex PCR; TCRdb keeps in-frame clones, though not all of them. This table has around 280,000 clones, around nine tenths appearing once. The sample consisted of peripheral blood. The receptors shown here come from a woman younger than 45 with COVID-19, enrolled during active disease. Each CDR3 is given with its conserved first and last residue. Each record gives: CDR3 protein, CDR3 DNA, clone size, V gene, D gene, J gene. D genes are given only for firm matches. Size is omitted from some rows. Given values are once, few, many or a class for expanded clones.

CASSTTPGIETEAFF	TGTGCCAGTAGTACTACTCCAGGGATAGAGACTGAAGCTTTCTTT	NA	TRBV19	NA	TRBJ1-1
CASGNRGGDEQYF	TGTGCCAGCGGGAACAGGGGGGGCGACGAGCAGTACTTC	NA	TRBV6-5	NA	TRBJ2-7
CSVGGLAQYF	TGCAGCGTTGGGGGACTTGCGCAGTATTTT	NA	TRBV29-1	NA	TRBJ2-3
CASSQMNTEAFF	TGTGCCAGTAGTCAGATGAACACTGAAGCTTTCTTT	NA	TRBV19	NA	TRBJ1-1
CASSLRGGVGTDRNTIYF	TGTGCCAGCAGCTTGCGGGGTGGGGTCGGGACGGACAGAAACACCATATATTTT	NA	TRBV7-8	NA	TRBJ1-3
CASKTSGVYNEQFF	TGTGCCAGCAAGACTAGCGGGGTCTACAATGAGCAGTTCTTC	once	TRBV2	TRBD2	TRBJ2-1
CASSLAGQSNNEQFF	TGCGCCAGCAGCCTCGCGGGACAGAGCAACAATGAGCAGTTCTTC	NA	TRBV5-1	NA	TRBJ2-1
CASSPIGGLYNEQFF	TGTGCCAGCAGCCCTATCGGGGGGCTTTACAATGAGCAGTTCTTC	NA	TRBV5-6	NA	TRBJ2-1
CASSLEGVRQFF	TGTGCCAGCAGTTTAGAAGGGGTTAGGCAGTTCTTC	NA	TRBV27	NA	TRBJ2-1
CASSVGTGELFF	TGTGCCAGCAGTGTCGGCACCGGGGAGCTGTTTTTT	few	TRBV4-2	NA	TRBJ2-2
CASSDPGTGNQPQHF	TGTGCCAGCAGCGATCCCGGGACAGGCAATCAGCCCCAGCATTTT	NA	TRBV6-5	TRBD1	TRBJ1-5
CASRASAYSNQPQHF	TGTGCCAGCAGAGCTTCTGCCTATAGCAATCAGCCCCAGCATTTT	NA	TRBV6-6	NA	TRBJ1-5
CASGRDRASPLHF	TGTGCCAGCGGTCGGGACAGGGCTTCACCCCTCCACTTT	NA	TRBV27	TRBD1	TRBJ1-6
CASSPEPGLGTYNEQFF	TGCGCCAGCAGCCCGGAGCCGGGACTAGGAACCTACAATGAGCAGTTCTTC	NA	TRBV5-1	TRBD2	TRBJ2-1
CASSVIRVDQETQYF	TGTGCCAGCAGCGTAATCAGGGTCGACCAAGAGACCCAGTACTTC	NA	TRBV3-1/TRBV3-2	NA	TRBJ2-5
CASGHNTGELFF	TGTGCCAGCGGGCACAACACCGGGGAGCTGTTTTTT	NA	TRBV27	NA	TRBJ2-2
CASSSRQGWPNYGYTF	TGTGCCAGCAGTTCAAGACAGGGCTGGCCTAACTATGGCTACACCTTC	NA	TRBV28	TRBD1	TRBJ1-2
CASMVAGRGGQPQHF	TGTGCCAGTATGGTGGCAGGCCGAGGAGGTCAGCCCCAGCATTTT	NA	TRBV19	NA	TRBJ1-5
CSFRPGNTEAFF	TGCAGCTTCAGACCAGGGAACACTGAAGCTTTCTTT	NA	TRBV29-1	NA	TRBJ1-1
CASSHGLGRGSSGNTIYF	TGCGCCAGCAGCCACGGTCTAGGCAGGGGAAGTTCTGGAAACACCATATATTTT	NA	TRBV4-1	NA	TRBJ1-3
CASRPTGEGLREQYF	TGTGCCAGCAGGCCGACAGGGGAGGGACTTCGCGAGCAGTACTTC	once	TRBV6-6	NA	TRBJ2-7
CASSPGTSPYEQYF	TGTGCCAGCAGCCCCGGGACTAGCCCCTACGAGCAGTACTTC	many	TRBV7-2	TRBD2	TRBJ2-7
CASSSGLAIEQFF	TGTGCCAGCAGCTCGGGACTAGCGATAGAGCAGTTCTTC	NA	TRBV7-6	TRBD2	TRBJ2-1
CASSYSAGYGYTF	TGTGCCAGCAGTTACTCCGCCGGCTATGGCTACACCTTC	NA	TRBV6-5	NA	TRBJ1-2
CATSESYSRNGDTQYF	TGTGCCACCAGTGAATCTTACAGCCGGAATGGAGATACGCAGTATTTT	NA	TRBV24-1	NA	TRBJ2-3
CASSMFLNRGRSTPNQPQHF	TGTGCCAGTAGTATGTTTTTAAACAGGGGGCGATCAACCCCTAATCAGCCCCAGCATTTT	NA	TRBV19	TRBD1	TRBJ1-5
CASSLAGNTGELFF	TGTGCCAGCAGTTTGGCGGGGAACACCGGGGAGCTGTTTTTT	NA	TRBV27	NA	TRBJ2-2
CASSLATGADYGYTF	TGCGCCAGCAGCTTGGCGACAGGGGCGGACTATGGCTACACCTTC	NA	TRBV5-1	TRBD1	TRBJ1-2
CASSLARTGGEETQYF	TGTGCCAGCAGCTTAGCGCGGACAGGGGGTGAAGAGACCCAGTACTTC	NA	TRBV7-9	TRBD1	TRBJ2-5
CASSLGRGKAFF	TGTGCCAGCAGCTTAGGCAGGGGTAAAGCTTTCTTT	NA	TRBV11-3	NA	TRBJ1-1
CSASEEGARTEAFF	TGCAGTGCTAGTGAAGAGGGGGCGCGCACTGAAGCTTTCTTT	few	TRBV20-1	TRBD1	TRBJ1-1
CASRDSQNEKLFF	TGTGCCAGCAGGGACAGCCAAAATGAAAAACTGTTTTTT	NA	TRBV2	NA	TRBJ1-4
CASSEYSGNQPQHF	TGCGCCAGCAGTGAGTACAGTGGGAATCAGCCCCAGCATTTT	once	TRBV10-2	NA	TRBJ1-5
CASSLYQGNYGYTF	TGTGCCAGCAGCTTGTATCAGGGGAACTATGGCTACACCTTC	NA	TRBV5-6	NA	TRBJ1-2
CASSNRGSIHEKLFF	TGTGCCAGCAGCAATAGGGGCAGCATCCATGAAAAACTGTTTTTT	NA	TRBV21-1	NA	TRBJ1-4
CASSYWQGARNEQFF	TGTGCCAGCAGTTACTGGCAGGGGGCGCGTAATGAGCAGTTCTTC	NA	TRBV6-5	TRBD1	TRBJ2-1
CASSLGPGQAEQYF	TGTGCCAGCAGCTTGGGACCGGGACAGGCCGAGCAGTACTTC	NA	TRBV5-4	TRBD1	TRBJ2-7
CASSSGELRETQYF	TGCGCCAGCAGCTCAGGGGAATTGCGAGAGACCCAGTACTTC	NA	TRBV5-1	NA	TRBJ2-5
CASSIPRVGLEQFF	TGTGCCAGTAGTATCCCCCGGGTGGGTTTGGAGCAGTTCTTC	NA	TRBV19	NA	TRBJ2-1
CASSYSGAGGLNEQFF	TGTGCCAGCAGTTACTCTGGGGCGGGGGGGCTTAATGAGCAGTTCTTC	NA	TRBV6-5	TRBD2	TRBJ2-1
CASSPKRQAYGYTF	TGTGCCAGCAGCCCCAAACGACAGGCCTATGGCTACACCTTC	NA	TRBV6-6	NA	TRBJ1-2
CASSQGSEWLNEQFF	TGTGCCAGCAGCCAAGGTAGCGAATGGCTCAATGAGCAGTTCTTC	NA	TRBV14	NA	TRBJ2-1
CASSQGTAVYTGELFF	TGTGCCAGCAGCCAAGGGACAGCAGTCTACACCGGGGAGCTGTTTTTT	once	TRBV13	TRBD1	TRBJ2-2
CASSLGVAGTYEQYF	TGCGCCAGCAGCTTGGGAGTTGCGGGAACCTACGAGCAGTACTTC	NA	TRBV5-1	NA	TRBJ2-7
CASSAMTSTDTQYF	TGTGCCAGTAGTGCCATGACTAGCACAGATACGCAGTATTTT	NA	TRBV19	NA	TRBJ2-3
CATSSDRGRNTEAFF	TGTGCCACCAGCAGCGACAGGGGTAGGAACACTGAAGCTTTCTTT	NA	TRBV15	TRBD1	TRBJ1-1
CATSDLRAGVCWHEQYF	TGTGCCACCAGTGATTTAAGGGCAGGGGTCTGTTGGCACGAGCAGTACTTC	NA	TRBV24-1	NA	TRBJ2-7
CASSFGGAGEKLFF	TGCGCCAGCAGCTTTGGGGGGGCCGGTGAAAAACTGTTTTTT	NA	TRBV5-1	NA	TRBJ1-4
CASSVANGYGYTF	TGTGCCAGCAGCGTAGCTAACGGCTATGGCTACACCTTC	NA	TRBV9	NA	TRBJ1-2
CASRRDSWTYGYTF	TGTGCCAGCAGAAGGGACAGCTGGACCTATGGCTACACCTTC	NA	TRBV2	TRBD1	TRBJ1-2